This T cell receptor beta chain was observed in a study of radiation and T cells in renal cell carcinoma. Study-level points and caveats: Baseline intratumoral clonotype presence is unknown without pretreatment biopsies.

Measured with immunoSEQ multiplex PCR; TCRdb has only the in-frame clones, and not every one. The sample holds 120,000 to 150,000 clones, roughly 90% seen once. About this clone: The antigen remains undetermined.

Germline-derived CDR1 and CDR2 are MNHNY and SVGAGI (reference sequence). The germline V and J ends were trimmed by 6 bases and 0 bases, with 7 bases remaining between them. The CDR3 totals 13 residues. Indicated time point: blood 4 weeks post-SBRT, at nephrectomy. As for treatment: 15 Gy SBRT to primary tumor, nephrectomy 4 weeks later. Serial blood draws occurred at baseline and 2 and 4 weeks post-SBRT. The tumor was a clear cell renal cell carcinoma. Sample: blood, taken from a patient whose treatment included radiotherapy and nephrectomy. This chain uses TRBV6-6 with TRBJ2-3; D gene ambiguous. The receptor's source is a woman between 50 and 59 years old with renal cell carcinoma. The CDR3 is CASRVGSTDTQYF. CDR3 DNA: TGTGCCAGCAGAGTTGGAAGCACAGATACGCAGTATTTT.